The 27 T cell receptor beta chains listed next were all sequenced from one sample in a study of type 1 regulatory T cells. TCRdb called the reads again in MiXCR, with one record for every CDR3 protein. The sample contains some 100,000 distinct CDR3 sequences, roughly 31% of which appear only once. Sequences were obtained from CD4+ T cells, either the whole sample or a sorted fraction (not recorded which). The receptors were gathered from a human donor in good health.

This clonotype was detected only a few times. J is TRBJ1-6 and V is TRBV7-2; weak D call: TRBD1 (6 bases). The length of the CDR3 is 14 residues. V was cut by 3 bases and J by 8 bases, with 11 bases left in between. The germline CDR1 and CDR2 sequences are SGHTA and FQGNSA. CDR3 bases: TGTGCCAGCAGCTTGTGGGGGCCGGATTCACCCCTCCACTTT. Amino acids: CASSLWGPDSPLHF.

This clonotype has only a few counts. The chain is built from TRBV6-1 and TRBJ2-2, with D maybe TRBD2 (5 bases). CDR3 size: 14 residues. V was trimmed by 3 bases and J by 6 bases, leaving 11 bases between them. CDR1 is MNHNS and CDR2 is SASEGT in the germline V gene. The CDR3 reads CASSERANAGELFF. The CDR3 bases are TGTGCCAGCAGTGAGAGGGCAAACGCCGGGGAGCTGTTTTTT.

With respect to this clonotype: One end of the junction fails to match germline, which may point to a read error. The chain recombines TRBV11-2 with TRBJ1-2; D might be TRBD1 (5 bases). The germline gives CDR1 SGHAT, CDR2 FQNNGV. This CDR3 spans 19 amino acids. The CDR3 reads CASSPLSRPPRAENYGYTF. The CDR3 coding sequence is TGTGCCAGCAGCCCGCTTTCGAGGCCTCCCAGGGCAGAAAACTACGGCTACACCTTC.

This clonotype was seen only a few times. The CDR3 sequence is CASSHLSGNTIYF. The CDR3 nucleotides read TGCGCCAGCAGCCATTTATCCGGAAACACCATATATTTT. The chain carries TRBV4-1 and TRBJ1-3; no reliable D call. Germline CDR1 is MGHRA and CDR2 is YSYEKL. The V and J ends lost 3 bases and 4 bases respectively, with 7 bases between them. The length of the CDR3 is 13 residues.

This clonotype appeared a few times. The chain couples TRBV5-4 to TRBJ2-5; TRBD1 aligns across 10 bases. The CDR3 covers 16 residues. Trimming removed 7 bases from V and 1 base from J; junction bases left unmatched: 10. CDR1 SGHNT and CDR2 YYREEE come from the germline V gene (reference sequence). The CDR3 coding sequence is TGTGCCAGCTACTCGCGGGACAGGGGAGGCCAAGAGACCCAGTACTTC. Protein product: CASYSRDRGGQETQYF.

This clonotype has more than one count but fewer than ten. The chain uses TRBV7-9 and TRBJ2-7; D uncertain. Trimming left V 3 bases short and J 5 bases short, with 17 bases between. CDR3 length equals 15 residues. In germline, CDR1 is SEHNR, CDR2 FQNEAQ (reference sequence). CDR3 sequence reads: CASSFSAARADEQYF. CDR3 in DNA: TGTGCCAGCAGCTTTTCGGCTGCTCGGGCGGACGAGCAGTACTTC.

The chain has TRBV20-1 and TRBJ2-5; D not resolved. Germline assignment: CDR1 DFQATT and CDR2 SNEGSKA (reference sequence). This CDR3 comprises 14 residues. The V end lost 3 bases, the J end lost 2 bases, and 13 bases lay between the germline ends. The CDR3 loop is CSARGAAQQETQYF. DNA for the CDR3: TGCAGTGCTAGGGGCGCGGCCCAGCAAGAGACCCAGTACTTC.

This chain connects TRBV10-2 to TRBJ2-3; 10 positions agree with TRBD2. The CDR3 loop spans 14 amino acids. Germline V lookup: CDR1 WSHSY, CDR2 SAAADI. V lost 4 bases and J lost 6; bases outside the gene matches: 4. The CDR3 protein is CASSVLAGADTQYF. CDR3 nucleotides: TGCGCCAGCAGTGTCCTAGCGGGAGCTGATACGCAGTATTTT.

J is TRBJ1-5 and V is TRBV9, with D tentatively TRBD1 (5 bases). The CDR3 consists of 14 residues. In germline, CDR1 is SGDLS, CDR2 YYNGEE. V was trimmed by 4 bases and J by 9 bases, leaving 17 bases between them. The CDR3 protein is CASSPGEGLRPQHF. Written as DNA, the CDR3 is TGTGCCAGCAGCCCGGGGGAGGGCTTAAGGCCCCAGCATTTT. Drawing the rest from reference TRBV9 and TRBJ1-5, the complete variable domain is DSGVTQTPKHLITATGQRVTLRCSPRSGDLSVYWYQQSLDQGLQFLIQYYNGEERAKGNILERFSAQQFPDLHSELNLSSLELGDSALYFCASSPGEGLRPQHFGDGTRLSIL.

There are a few counts of this clonotype. V is TRBV7-9 and J is TRBJ2-5; D gene ambiguous. CDR1 SEHNR and CDR2 FQNEAQ come from the germline V gene (reference sequence). The CDR3 sequence is 13 residues long. The germline V and J ends were trimmed by 6 bases and 5 bases, with 13 bases remaining between them. CDR3 amino acids: CASRLSGSETQYF. For the CDR3, the DNA is TGTGCCAGCAGATTGAGTGGTAGCGAGACCCAGTACTTC. The full variable domain, completed using reference TRBV7-9 and TRBJ2-5, is DTGVSQNPRHKITKRGQNVTFRCDPISEHNRLYWYRQTLGQGPEFLTYFQNEAQLEKSRLLSDRFSAERPKGSFSTLEIQRTEQGDSAMYLCASRLSGSETQYFGPGTRLLVL.

The chain uses TRBV5-5 and TRBJ2-1; the D is unclear. The CDR3 has 13 residues. Trimming left V 7 bases short and J 2 bases short, with 10 bases between. In germline, CDR1 is SGHKS, CDR2 YYEKEE (reference sequence). The CDR3 sequence: CASVESPYNEQFF. The CDR3 DNA reads as TGTGCCAGCGTGGAGTCTCCCTACAATGAGCAGTTCTTC. The full variable domain, with the rest looked up from reference TRBV5-5 and TRBJ2-1, is DAGVTQSPTHLIKTRGQQVTLRCSPISGHKSVSWYQQVLGQGPQFIFQYYEKEERGRGNFPDRFSARQFPNYSSELNVNALLLGDSALYLCASVESPYNEQFFGPGTRLTVL.

The V call is TRBV12-3 or TRBV12-4, the J call TRBJ2-7; D is ambiguous. The CDR3 contains 14 residues. V lost 1 base to trimming and J lost 3 bases, with 10 bases between them. CDR3 in amino acids: CASSLGPPRYEQYF. CDR3 DNA sequence: TGTGCCAGCAGTTTAGGGCCACCTCGCTACGAGCAGTACTTC.

Note on this clonotype: One end of the junction varies from germline; a read error may be responsible. The chain uses TRBV20-1 and TRBJ2-3, with TRBD1 identical over 7 bases. The germline V gene encodes CDR1 DFQATT and CDR2 SNEGSKA (reference sequence). The CDR3 length is 15 residues. The CDR3 reads CSVRPSEGAGDTQYF. In nucleotides, the CDR3 is TGCAGTGTTAGACCCAGCGAGGGGGCCGGAGATACGCAGTATTTT.

The chain recombines TRBV19 with TRBJ2-5, with D possibly matching TRBD2 (6 bases). The CDR3 contains 14 residues. Trimming left V 4 bases short and J 4 bases short, with 13 bases between. The germline V gene encodes CDR1 LNHDA and CDR2 SQIVND (reference sequence). The CDR3 coding sequence is TGTGCCAGTAGTACCCAAAGGAGGGGAGAGACCCAGTACTTC. The encoded protein is CASSTQRRGETQYF.

A note on this clonotype: One junction end does not reproduce the germline sequence, and a read error may be involved. Here the CDR3 reads CASSSLGGLATDMQYF. The CDR3 DNA sequence: TGTGCCAGCAGCTCCCTAGGGGGACTAGCGACAGATATGCAGTATTTT. This chain connects TRBV7-6 to TRBJ2-3; 10 positions agree with TRBD2. From germline, CDR1 is SGHVS and CDR2 FNYEAQ. CDR3 length: 16 amino acids.

As concerns this clonotype: One junction end disagrees with the germline gene, perhaps due to a read error. The chain couples TRBV7-8 to TRBJ1-3; maybe TRBD1 (6 bases). Germline values: CDR1 SGHVS, CDR2 FQNEAQ. This CDR3 contains 15 residues. The CDR3 region has the DNA TGTGCCAGCAGCAACCTACAGGGTTCTGGAAACACCAAATATTTT. Protein: CASSNLQGSGNTKYF. Together with reference TRBV7-8 and TRBJ1-3, the CDR3 gives the full variable domain: GAGVSQSPRYKVAKRGQDVALRCDPISGHVSLFWYQQALGQGPEFLTYFQNEAQLDKSGLPSDRFFAERPEGSVSTLKIQRTQQEDSAVYLCASSNLQGSGNTKYFGEGSWLTVV.

The chain uses TRBV29-1 and TRBJ2-1; D possibly uses TRBD1 or TRBD2 (6 bases each). This CDR3 comprises 15 residues. Germline values: CDR1 SQVTM, CDR2 ANQGSEA. Between the trimmed V and J ends, which lost 7 bases and 3 bases, there was a span of 19 bases. CDR3: CSARLGGMGYNEQFF. The CDR3 DNA follows: TGCAGCGCCCGGCTAGGGGGGATGGGCTACAATGAGCAGTTCTTC.

Note on this clonotype: The missing conserved phenylalanine or tryptophan at the end of this CDR3 makes a read error likely. The CDR3 nucleotides are TGCAGTGCTAGAGATAACACAGAGCCAGCCTTCGAGCAGTACTCC. Amino acid sequence: CSARDNTEPAFEQYS. The V and J genes are TRBV20-1 and TRBJ2-7; D is unresolved. This CDR3 is built from 15 residues. The V end lost 0 bases, the J end lost 6 bases, and 18 bases lay between the germline ends. Germline V gene data show CDR1 as DFQATT and CDR2 as SNEGSKA (reference sequence).

This clonotype showed up just once. Since no conserved phenylalanine or tryptophan closes the CDR3, a read error is the likely cause. The V call is TRBV5-1, the J call TRBJ1-6, with D unclear. The CDR3 contains 14 residues. Germline CDR1 SGHRS, CDR2 YFSETQ. The germline V and J ends were trimmed by 0 bases and 11 bases, with 12 bases remaining between them. The CDR3 here is CASSLDIAKAPLHL. CDR3 nucleotide sequence: TGCGCCAGCAGCTTGGACATAGCTAAGGCACCCCTCCACTTA.

This clonotype was detected only a few times. The chain has TRBV20-1 and TRBJ2-2; D ambiguous. The V gene lost 3 bases and the J gene lost 1 base, with 12 bases spanning the gap. The CDR3 extends over 15 amino acids. Germline V lookup: CDR1 DFQATT, CDR2 SNEGSKA (reference sequence). CDR3 region: CSASSLRMNTGELFF. The CDR3 nucleotides read TGCAGTGCTAGTTCCCTAAGGATGAACACCGGGGAGCTGTTTTTT.

The chain couples TRBV7-8 to TRBJ2-5, with 8 bases that match TRBD2. There are 16 residues in the CDR3. Per the germline V gene, CDR1 is SGHVS and CDR2 is FQNEAQ. V dropped 5 bases and J dropped 5; count of bases not matched to a gene: 13. CDR3 residues: CASSPAGLAGQETQYF. CDR3 sequence (DNA): TGTGCCAGCAGCCCCGCAGGACTAGCTGGGCAGGAGACCCAGTACTTC.

In nucleotides, the CDR3 is TGTGCCAGCAGTTACGTACCCCGCGAGACCCAGTACTTC. Amino acids: CASSYVPRETQYF. The V and J genes are TRBV6-5 and TRBJ2-5, with D unresolved. The germline V gene has CDR1 MNHEY and CDR2 SVGAGI. The CDR3 extends over 13 amino acids. Trimming took 2 bases from V and 5 from J, leaving 9 bases between them.

This clonotype was seen only a few times. V and J are TRBV20-1 and TRBJ2-1; D is possibly TRBD2 (6 bases). The CDR3 totals 16 residues. The V gene's germline CDR1 is DFQATT and CDR2 SNEGSKA (reference sequence). The V and J ends lost 2 bases and 0 bases respectively, with 14 bases between them. CDR3 in amino acids: CSARTSGGASYNEQFF. The CDR3 DNA is TGCAGTGCTAGAACATCCGGGGGAGCCTCCTACAATGAGCAGTTCTTC.

This clonotype was counted a few times. This chain connects TRBV28 to TRBJ2-5; 9 bases are shared with TRBD2. The CDR3 spans 16 residues. The V segment lost 4 bases and the J segment 5 bases; nucleotides outside the gene matches: 11. Germline loops: CDR1 MDHEN, CDR2 SYDVKM. This CDR3 is CASSSILAGGRETQYF. Written as DNA, the CDR3 is TGTGCCAGCAGTTCGATACTAGCGGGTGGGCGGGAGACCCAGTACTTC.

The J gene is TRBJ2-7, the V gene TRBV29-1; 12 nucleotides match TRBD2. CDR1 is SQVTM, CDR2 ANQGSEA, per germline. CDR3 length equals 16 residues. V gave up 7 bases and J gave up 0 bases; unmatched junction bases: 10. The CDR3 region is CSARPATSGSSYEQYF. In nucleotides, the CDR3 is TGCAGCGCCAGGCCGGCGACTAGCGGGAGCTCCTACGAGCAGTACTTC.

V usage is TRBV6-5 and J usage is TRBJ2-2; TRBD2 is a possible D gene (6 bases). CDR1 is MNHEY, CDR2 SVGAGI, per germline. The V end was cut by 10 bases, the J end by 3 bases, with 15 bases between. The CDR3 has 14 residues. The CDR3, as DNA: TGTGCCACCGTTAGGACGGGAGACACCGGGGAGCTGTTTTTT. Translating it yields CATVRTGDTGELFF.

The chain carries TRBV5-1 and TRBJ2-1; 13 positions agree with TRBD2. Unmatched junction bases numbered 24, after V lost 3 bases and J lost 0 bases. The CDR3 has 24 residues. Germline V gene lookup returns CDR1 SGHRS and CDR2 YFSETQ. The DNA of the CDR3 is TGCGCCAGCAGCTCTGGACTAGCGGGAGAATTAGGCCAACCGATACTGAGCTCCTACAATGAGCAGTTCTTC. Protein product: CASSSGLAGELGQPILSSYNEQFF.